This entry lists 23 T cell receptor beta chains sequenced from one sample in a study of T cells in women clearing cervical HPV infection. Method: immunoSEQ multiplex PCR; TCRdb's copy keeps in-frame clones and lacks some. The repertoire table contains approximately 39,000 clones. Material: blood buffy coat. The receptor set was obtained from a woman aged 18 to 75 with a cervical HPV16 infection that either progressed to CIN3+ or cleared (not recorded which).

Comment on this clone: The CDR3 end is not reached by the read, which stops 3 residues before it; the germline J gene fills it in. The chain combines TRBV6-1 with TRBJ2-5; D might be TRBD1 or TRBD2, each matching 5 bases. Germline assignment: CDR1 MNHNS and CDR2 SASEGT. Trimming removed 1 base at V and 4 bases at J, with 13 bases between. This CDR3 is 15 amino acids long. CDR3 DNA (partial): TGTGCCAGCAGTGAAGGGTTCGAGGGGCTAGAGACC. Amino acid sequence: CASSEGFEGLET. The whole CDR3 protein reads CASSEGFEGLETQYF.

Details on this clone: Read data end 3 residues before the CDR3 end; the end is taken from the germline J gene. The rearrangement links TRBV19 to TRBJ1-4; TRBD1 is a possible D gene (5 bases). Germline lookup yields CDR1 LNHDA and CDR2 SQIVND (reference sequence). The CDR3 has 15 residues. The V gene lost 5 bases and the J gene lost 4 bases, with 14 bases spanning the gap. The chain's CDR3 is CASSQAGRFNEKLFF. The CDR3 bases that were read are TGTGCCAGTAGTCAAGCGGGGCGGTTTAATGAAAAA. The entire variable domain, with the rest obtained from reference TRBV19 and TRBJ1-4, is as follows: DGGITQSPKYLFRKEGQNVTLSCEQNLNHDAMYWYRQDPGQGLRLIYYSQIVNDFQKGDIAEGYSVSREKKESFPLTVTSAQKNPTAFYLCASSQAGRFNEKLFFGSGTQLSVL.

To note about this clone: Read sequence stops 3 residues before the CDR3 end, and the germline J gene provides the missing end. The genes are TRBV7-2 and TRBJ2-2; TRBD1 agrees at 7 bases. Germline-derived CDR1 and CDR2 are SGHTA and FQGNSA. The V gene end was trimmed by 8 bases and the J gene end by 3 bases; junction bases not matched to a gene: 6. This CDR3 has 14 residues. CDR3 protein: CASGRDSYTGELFF. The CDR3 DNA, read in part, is TGTGCCAGCGGCCGGGACAGCTACACCGGGGAG.

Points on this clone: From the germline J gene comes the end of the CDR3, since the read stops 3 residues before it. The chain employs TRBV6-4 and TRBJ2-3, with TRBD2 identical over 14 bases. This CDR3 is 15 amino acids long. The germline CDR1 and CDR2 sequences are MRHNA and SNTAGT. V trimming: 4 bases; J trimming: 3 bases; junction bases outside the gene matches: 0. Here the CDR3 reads CASSGTSGGTDTQYF. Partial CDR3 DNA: TGTGCCAGCAGTGGGACTAGCGGGGGGACAGATACG.

Here the CDR3 reads CASSSGTGPYGYTF. The CDR3 bases that were read are TGCGCCAGCAGCTCGGGGACAGGGCCCTATGGC. The rearrangement joins TRBV5-1 to TRBJ1-2; 9 bases line up with TRBD1. The read finishes 3 residues shy of the CDR3 end, and the germline J gene is used to complete it. This CDR3 has 14 amino acids. Per germline, CDR1 SGHRS and CDR2 YFSETQ. V gave up 3 bases and J gave up 4 bases; unmatched junction bases: 4.

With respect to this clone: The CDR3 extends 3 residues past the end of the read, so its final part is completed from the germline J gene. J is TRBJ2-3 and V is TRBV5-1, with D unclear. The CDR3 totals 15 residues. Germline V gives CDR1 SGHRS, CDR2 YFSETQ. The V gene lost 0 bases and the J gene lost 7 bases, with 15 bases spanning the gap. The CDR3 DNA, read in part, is TGCGCCAGCAGCTTGGCGCCAGAAAGGGTCAATACG. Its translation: CASSLAPERVNT. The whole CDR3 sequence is CASSLAPERVNTQYF.

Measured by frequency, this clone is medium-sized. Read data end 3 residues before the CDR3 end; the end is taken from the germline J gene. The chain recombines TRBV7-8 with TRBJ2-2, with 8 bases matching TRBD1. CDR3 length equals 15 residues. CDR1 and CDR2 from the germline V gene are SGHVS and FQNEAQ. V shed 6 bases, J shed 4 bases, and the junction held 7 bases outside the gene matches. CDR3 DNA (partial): TGTGCCAGCAGTCCCGGGACAGGAGGCACCGGGGAG. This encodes CASSPGTGGTGE. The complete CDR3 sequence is CASSPGTGGTGELFF.

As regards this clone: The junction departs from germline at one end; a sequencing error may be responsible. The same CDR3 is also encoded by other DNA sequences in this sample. The CDR3 is CASSLLGNTIYF. CDR3 bases read: TGTGCCAGCAGCTTACTAGGAAACACA. The chain combines TRBV7-2 with TRBJ1-3; D ambiguous. The CDR3 goes on 3 residues after the read ends, and that part is filled in from the germline J gene. This CDR3 contains 12 residues. Looked up from germline, CDR1 is SGHTA and CDR2 is FQGNSA. The variable domain in full, with the rest retrieved from reference TRBV7-2 and TRBJ1-3, is GAGVSQSPSNKVTEKGKDVELRCDPISGHTALYWYRQSLGQGLEFLIYFQGNSAPDKSGLPSDRFSAERTGGSVSTLTIQRTQQEDSAVYLCASSLLGNTIYFGEGSWLTVV.

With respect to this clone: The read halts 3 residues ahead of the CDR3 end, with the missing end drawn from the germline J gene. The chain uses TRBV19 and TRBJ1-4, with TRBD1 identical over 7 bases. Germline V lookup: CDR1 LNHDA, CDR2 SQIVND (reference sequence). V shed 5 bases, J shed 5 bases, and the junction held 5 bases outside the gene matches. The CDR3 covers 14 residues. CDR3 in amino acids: CASSQDRLNEKLFF. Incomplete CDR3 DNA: TGTGCCAGTAGTCAGGACAGGTTGAATGAAAAA.

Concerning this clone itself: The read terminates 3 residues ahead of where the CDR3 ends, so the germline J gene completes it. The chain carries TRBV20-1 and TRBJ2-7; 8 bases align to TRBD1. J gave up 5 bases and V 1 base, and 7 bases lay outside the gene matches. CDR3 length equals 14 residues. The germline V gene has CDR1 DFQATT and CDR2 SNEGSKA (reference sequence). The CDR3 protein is CSARGRDRLNEQYF. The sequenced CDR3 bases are TGCAGTGCTAGAGGCCGGGACAGGCTCAACGAG.

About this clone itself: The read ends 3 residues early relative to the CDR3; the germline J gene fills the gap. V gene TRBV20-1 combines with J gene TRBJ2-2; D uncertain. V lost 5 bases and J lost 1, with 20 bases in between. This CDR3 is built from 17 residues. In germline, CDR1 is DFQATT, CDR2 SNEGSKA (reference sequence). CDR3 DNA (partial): TGCAGTGCTCCCGCTGAGCTGGTACCTTTGAACACCGGGGAG. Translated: CSAPAELVPLNTGE. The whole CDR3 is CSAPAELVPLNTGELFF.

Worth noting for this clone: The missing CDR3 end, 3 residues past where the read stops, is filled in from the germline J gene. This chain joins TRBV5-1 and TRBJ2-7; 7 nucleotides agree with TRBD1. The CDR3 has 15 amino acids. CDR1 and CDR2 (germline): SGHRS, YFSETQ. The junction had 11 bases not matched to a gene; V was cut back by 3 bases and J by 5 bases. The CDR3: CASSSLSDRANEQYF. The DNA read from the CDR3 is TGCGCCAGCAGCTCTCTTTCCGACAGGGCCAACGAG.

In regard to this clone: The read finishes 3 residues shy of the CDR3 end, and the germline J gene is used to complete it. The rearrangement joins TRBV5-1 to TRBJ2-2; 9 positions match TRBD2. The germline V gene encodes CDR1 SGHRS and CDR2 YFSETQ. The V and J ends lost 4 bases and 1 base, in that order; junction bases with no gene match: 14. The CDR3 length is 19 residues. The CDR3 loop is CASSPWGAGGSMNTGELFF. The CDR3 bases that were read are TGCGCCAGCAGCCCCTGGGGAGCGGGGGGTTCTATGAACACCGGGGAG.

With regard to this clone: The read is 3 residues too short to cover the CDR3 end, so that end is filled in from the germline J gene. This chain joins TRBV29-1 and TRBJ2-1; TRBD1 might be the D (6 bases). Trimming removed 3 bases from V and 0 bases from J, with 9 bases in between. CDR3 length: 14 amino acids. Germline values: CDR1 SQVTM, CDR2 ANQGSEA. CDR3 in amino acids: CSVDGTRSYNEQFF. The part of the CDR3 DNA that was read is TGCAGCGTTGACGGGACACGCTCCTACAATGAG.

The CDR3 loop is CASRYYNEQFF. The DNA read from the CDR3 is TGTGCCAGCAGATATTACAATGAG. The rearrangement joins TRBV6-2 or TRBV6-3 to TRBJ2-1, with no clear D. The DNA ends 3 residues before the CDR3 does, and the rest of the CDR3 is filled in from the germline J gene. V gave up 6 bases and J gave up 4 bases, with 4 bases separating them. The CDR3 extends over 11 amino acids. Germline values: CDR1 MNHEY, CDR2 SVGEGT.

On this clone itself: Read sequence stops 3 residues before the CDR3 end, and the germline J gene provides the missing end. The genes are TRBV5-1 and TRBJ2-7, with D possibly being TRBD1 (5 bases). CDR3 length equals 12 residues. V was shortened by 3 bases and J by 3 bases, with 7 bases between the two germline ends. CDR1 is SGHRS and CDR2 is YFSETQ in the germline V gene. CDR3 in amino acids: CASSSDSYEQYF. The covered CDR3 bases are TGCGCCAGCAGCTCAGACAGCTACGAG.

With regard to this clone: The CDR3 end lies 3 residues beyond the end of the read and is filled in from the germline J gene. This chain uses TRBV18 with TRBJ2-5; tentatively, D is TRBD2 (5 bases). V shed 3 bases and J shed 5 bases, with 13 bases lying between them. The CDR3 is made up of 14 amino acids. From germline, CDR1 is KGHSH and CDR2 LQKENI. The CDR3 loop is CASSPRGSRETQYF. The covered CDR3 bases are TGTGCCAGCTCACCCCGCGGGTCGAGGGAGACC.

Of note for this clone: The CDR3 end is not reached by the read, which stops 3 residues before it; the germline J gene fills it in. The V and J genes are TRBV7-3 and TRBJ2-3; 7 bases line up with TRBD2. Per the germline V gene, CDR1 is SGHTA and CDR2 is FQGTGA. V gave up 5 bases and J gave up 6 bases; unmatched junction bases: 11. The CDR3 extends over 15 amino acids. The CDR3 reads CASSPGYHGGDTQYF. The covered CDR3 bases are TGTGCCAGCAGCCCAGGTTACCACGGGGGGGATACG.

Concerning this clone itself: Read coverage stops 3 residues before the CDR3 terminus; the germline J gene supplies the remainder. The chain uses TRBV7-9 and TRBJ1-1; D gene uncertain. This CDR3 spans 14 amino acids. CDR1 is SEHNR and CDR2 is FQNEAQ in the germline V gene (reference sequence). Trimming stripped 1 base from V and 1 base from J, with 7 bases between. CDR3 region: CASSLESGNTEAFF. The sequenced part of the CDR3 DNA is TGTGCCAGCAGCTTAGAGTCAGGGAACACTGAA. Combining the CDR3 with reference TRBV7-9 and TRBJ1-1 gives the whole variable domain DTGVSQNPRHKITKRGQNVTFRCDPISEHNRLYWYRQTLGQGPEFLTYFQNEAQLEKSRLLSDRFSAERPKGSFSTLEIQRTEQGDSAMYLCASSLESGNTEAFFGQGTRLTVV.

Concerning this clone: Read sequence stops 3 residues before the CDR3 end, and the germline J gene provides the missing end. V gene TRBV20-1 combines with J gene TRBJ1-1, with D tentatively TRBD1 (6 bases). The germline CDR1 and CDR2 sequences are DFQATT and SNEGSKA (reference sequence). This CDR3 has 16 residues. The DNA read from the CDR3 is TGCAGTGCTAGAGAGGATAACCCAGGGGCCTTCCTCGAA. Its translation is CSAREDNPGAFLE. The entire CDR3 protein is CSAREDNPGAFLEAFF.

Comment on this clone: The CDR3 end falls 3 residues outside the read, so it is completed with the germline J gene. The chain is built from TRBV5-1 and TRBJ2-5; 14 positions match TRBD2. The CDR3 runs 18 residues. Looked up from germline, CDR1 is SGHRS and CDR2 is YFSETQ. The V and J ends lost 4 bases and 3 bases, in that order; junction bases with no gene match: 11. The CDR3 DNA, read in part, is TGCGCCAGCAGCCGGACCGGGACTAGCGGGGGACTAAAAGAGACC. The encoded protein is CASSRTGTSGGLKET. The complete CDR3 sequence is CASSRTGTSGGLKETQYF. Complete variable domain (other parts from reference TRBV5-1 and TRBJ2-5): KAGVTQTPRYLIKTRGQQVTLSCSPISGHRSVSWYQQTPGQGLQFLFEYFSETQRNKGNFPGRFSGRQFSNSRSEMNVSTLELGDSALYLCASSRTGTSGGLKETQYFGPGTRLLVL.

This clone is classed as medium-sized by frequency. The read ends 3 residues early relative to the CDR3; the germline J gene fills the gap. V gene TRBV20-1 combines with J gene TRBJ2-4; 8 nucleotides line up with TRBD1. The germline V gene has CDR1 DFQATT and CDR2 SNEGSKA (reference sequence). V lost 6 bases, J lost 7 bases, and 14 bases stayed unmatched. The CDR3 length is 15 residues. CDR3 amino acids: CSAGQGRIQMNIQYF. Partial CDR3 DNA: TGCAGTGCCGGACAGGGTCGGATCCAAATGAACATT.

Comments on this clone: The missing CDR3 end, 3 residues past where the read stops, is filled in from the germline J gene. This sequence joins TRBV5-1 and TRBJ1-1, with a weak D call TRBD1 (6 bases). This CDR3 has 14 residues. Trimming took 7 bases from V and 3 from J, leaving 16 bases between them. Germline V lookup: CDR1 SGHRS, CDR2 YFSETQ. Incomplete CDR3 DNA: TGCGCCAGCCGTCTGGGGGCGGAGTACACTGAA. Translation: CASRLGAEYTE. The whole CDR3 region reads CASRLGAEYTEAFF.